These 13 T cell receptor beta chains share one sample of origin, sequenced in a study of blood T cell repertoires in COVID-19. TCRdb's table, derived via immunoSEQ multiplex PCR, lists solely in-frame clones and lacks some. The sample contains about 190,000 clones, roughly 80% of which appear only once. The sample was peripheral blood. The receptors derive from a woman in her twenties or thirties with acute or convalescent COVID-19.

V and J are TRBV9 and TRBJ2-7; D possibly corresponds to TRBD1 (6 bases). Per the germline V gene, CDR1 is SGDLS and CDR2 is YYNGEE. With 4 bases removed from V and 3 bases from J, the gap between germline ends came to 23 bases. The CDR3 has 17 residues. CDR3 nucleotides: TGTGCCAGCAGCCCCGAGGGGGTAGCTGTGGGGAGCTACGAGCAGTACTTC. This sequence encodes CASSPEGVAVGSYEQYF. Looking up the rest from reference TRBV9 and TRBJ2-7 gives the full variable domain: DSGVTQTPKHLITATGQRVTLRCSPRSGDLSVYWYQQSLDQGLQFLIQYYNGEERAKGNILERFSAQQFPDLHSELNLSSLELGDSALYFCASSPEGVAVGSYEQYFGPGTRLTVT.

In its sample, this clone was seen a few times. The chain couples TRBV7-8 to TRBJ2-5, with TRBD2 matching over 7 bases. V dropped 5 bases and J dropped 4; count of bases not matched to a gene: 7. Germline V gene data show CDR1 as SGHVS and CDR2 as FQNEAQ. The CDR3 consists of 14 residues. The CDR3 sequence: CASSREARRETQYF. CDR3 coding DNA: TGTGCCAGCAGCCGGGAGGCCAGGCGAGAGACCCAGTACTTC.

The rearrangement joins TRBV6-5 to TRBJ2-3, with D tentatively TRBD1 (6 bases). Trimming took off 4 bases at V and 6 bases at J, with 14 bases between the two ends. The CDR3 totals 14 residues. Germline CDR1 MNHEY, CDR2 SVGAGI. The CDR3 region has the DNA TGTGCCAGCAGTTTTTTAGGGGGAAAGGATACGCAGTATTTT. Protein sequence: CASSFLGGKDTQYF.

This clone was counted only a few times. This chain uses TRBV12-3 or TRBV12-4 with TRBJ2-7; 9 bases agree with TRBD1. CDR3 length: 13 amino acids. After removal of 3 bases from V and 5 bases from J, the junction contained 2 bases not matched to a gene. The CDR3 nucleotides are TGTGCCAGCAGTTTTGGGACAGGGAACGAGCAGTACTTC. This encodes CASSFGTGNEQYF.

The chain recombines TRBV28 with TRBJ1-4; no definite D call. V was shortened by 8 bases and J by 7 bases, with 11 bases between the two germline ends. CDR3 length equals 12 residues. Per the germline V gene, CDR1 is MDHEN and CDR2 is SYDVKM. CDR3 amino acids: CASGGFGEKLFF. CDR3 DNA sequence: TGTGCCAGCGGAGGGTTCGGTGAAAAACTGTTTTTT.

The rearrangement joins TRBV15 to TRBJ2-7; 9 nucleotides match TRBD1. Germline values: CDR1 LNHNV, CDR2 YYDKDF (reference sequence). The V gene end was trimmed by 0 bases and the J gene end by 3 bases; junction bases not matched to a gene: 3. The CDR3 is 15 amino acids. The DNA of the CDR3 is TGTGCCACCAGCAGAGAGGGACAGGGAGTCTACGAGCAGTACTTC. As protein: CATSREGQGVYEQYF.

This clone was counted a few times. The chain has TRBV5-4 and TRBJ1-1; D not resolved. V dropped 4 bases and J dropped 8 bases, with 15 bases sitting between them. The CDR3 totals 13 residues. In germline, CDR1 is SGHNT, CDR2 YYREEE (reference sequence). The CDR3 protein is CASSPVSFAEAFF. Written as DNA, the CDR3 is TGTGCCAGCAGCCCGGTCTCATTTGCAGAAGCTTTCTTT.

About this clone itself: Because the CDR3's place on the DNA is in doubt, the DNA is left out and the CDR3 is given as listed by TCRdb. This rearrangement joins TRBV28 to TRBJ1-1. Germline CDR1 and CDR2: MDHEN and SYDVKM. The CDR3 adds up to 14 amino acids, both ends counted. CDR3 residues: CASSSSSLNTEAFF.

The V call is TRBV30, the J call TRBJ1-2; possible D gene TRBD1, 6 bases. V was clipped by 1 base and J by 4 bases, with 10 bases between them. The CDR3 loop spans 13 amino acids. Germline loops: CDR1 GTSNPN, CDR2 SVGIG (reference sequence). The CDR3 is CAWSEQGGYGYTF. The CDR3 DNA is TGTGCCTGGAGTGAACAGGGTGGCTATGGCTACACCTTC. Together with reference TRBV30 and TRBJ1-2, the CDR3 gives the full variable domain: SQTIHQWPATLVQPVGSPLSLECTVEGTSNPNLYWYRQAAGRGLQLLFYSVGIGQISSEVPQNLSASRPQDRQFILSSKKLLLSDSGFYLCAWSEQGGYGYTFGSGTRLTVV.

The V and J genes are TRBV6-5 and TRBJ2-7; 9 bases align to TRBD1. CDR3 length: 14 amino acids. CDR1 MNHEY and CDR2 SVGAGI come from the germline V gene. V shed 5 bases and J 7 bases; nucleotides not matched to a gene: 9. The CDR3 region is CASSHNRGRGEQYF. The CDR3 DNA reads as TGTGCCAGCAGTCACAACAGGGGGCGAGGAGAGCAGTACTTC.

As regards this clone: At the DNA level, this CDR3 is encoded by other sequences in the same sample as well. The rearrangement joins TRBV15 to TRBJ1-1; D ambiguous. There are 14 residues in the CDR3. Germline V lookup: CDR1 LNHNV, CDR2 YYDKDF (reference sequence). V was clipped by 1 base and J by 1 base, with 7 bases between them. The CDR3 nucleotides are TGTGCCACCAGCAGAGTACGCGGGAACACTGAAGCTTTCTTT. Its protein is CATSRVRGNTEAFF.

The chain has TRBV4-2 and TRBJ1-1; TRBD1 aligns across 7 bases. The CDR3 has 15 residues. The V segment lost 1 base and the J segment 6 bases; nucleotides outside the gene matches: 8. Per germline, CDR1 LGHNA and CDR2 YNFKEQ. CDR3 DNA: TGTGCCAGCAGCCAAGGCCGACAGGGACGCTCTGAAGCTTTCTTT. It is translated as CASSQGRQGRSEAFF.

The genes are TRBV6-2 or TRBV6-3 and TRBJ1-5, with D perhaps TRBD1 (5 bases). Trimming stripped 0 bases from V and 3 bases from J, with 18 bases between. The CDR3 contains 18 residues. Germline V CDR1 and CDR2: MNHEY, SVGEGT. In nucleotides, the CDR3 is TGTGCCAGCAGTTACTCGGGGGGAGTTTTGAGTTCCAATCAGCCCCAGCATTTT. Translating it yields CASSYSGGVLSSNQPQHF.